One and the same sample provided the 25 T cell receptor beta chains below, sequenced in a study of blood T cells in healthy people across ages (dated by TCRdb to between 2015 and 2017). Receptor libraries were prepared by 5' RACE. The instrument was an Illumina HiSeq 2500. The second PCR ran for roughly 7 to 11 cycles and used a J-beta primer mix along with a sample-barcoded 5' primer. The public reads were quality trimmed at Q25 with fastp and then assembled into clones with MiXCR by TCRdb, keeping productive beta chains. Merged by CDR3 protein, the rows form single entries marked with the most common genes and DNA. The sample table lists about 1.8 million distinct CDR3 sequences, roughly 52% of them with a count of one. Jointly, the top ten make up 2% to 2.5% of the sample. The sequenced material came from blood. These receptors came from a woman between 40 and 55 years old in good health.

As regards this clonotype: At one end the junction does not follow the germline gene, possibly because of a read error. The CDR3 coding sequence is TGTGCCAGCATGCGGGACAGTCCTTCCTGCGAGCAGTACTTC. It encodes CASMRDSPSCEQYF. The chain joins TRBV27 to TRBJ2-7, with a weak D call TRBD1 (7 bases). Per germline, CDR1 MNHEY and CDR2 SMNVEV (reference sequence). This CDR3 has 14 amino acids.

This clonotype was seen just once. The chain is built from TRBV12-5 and TRBJ1-1, with 7 bases matching TRBD1. With 8 bases clipped from V and 5 bases from J, the junction kept 8 bases outside the gene matches. The V gene's germline CDR1 is LGHNT and CDR2 FRNRAP. This CDR3 has 13 amino acids. The CDR3, as DNA: TGTGCTAGTACCAGACAGGGCCGGACTGAAGCTTTCTTT. This encodes CASTRQGRTEAFF.

The J gene is TRBJ2-3, the V gene TRBV2, with D possibly TRBD2 on 6 matching bases. The V end was cut by 6 bases, the J end by 4 bases, with 17 bases between. Germline assignment: CDR1 SNHLY and CDR2 FYNNEI. The length of the CDR3 is 15 residues. The CDR3: CASRRGSHSADTQYF. The CDR3 DNA follows: TGTGCCAGCAGGCGGGGCAGTCATAGCGCAGATACGCAGTATTTT.

In this sample, this clonotype turned up a few times. A read error may be the cause here, since a much bigger clone is one base away. This sequence joins TRBV10-1 and TRBJ2-3, with 12 bases that match TRBD2. The germline V gene encodes CDR1 WNHNN and CDR2 SYGVQD (reference sequence). The CDR3 spans 16 residues. The V and J ends lost 4 bases and 5 bases, in that order; junction bases with no gene match: 7. This CDR3 is CASSGSTSGGVDTQYF. As DNA, the CDR3 is TGCGCCAGCAGTGGGTCGACTAGCGGGGGAGTAGATACGCAGTATTTT.

The chain employs TRBV9 and TRBJ2-3; D not resolved. Trimming took 0 bases from V and 5 from J, leaving 7 bases between them. The germline CDR1 and CDR2 sequences are SGDLS and YYNGEE. This CDR3 has 13 residues. The CDR3 loop reads CASSVAVEDTQYF. The CDR3 DNA sequence: TGTGCCAGCAGCGTAGCGGTGGAAGATACGCAGTATTTT.

In nucleotides, the CDR3 is TGTGCCAGCAGCCCGGGGGGGCCTGAAGCTTTCTTT. Its protein is CASSPGGPEAFF. The chain carries TRBV27 and TRBJ1-1; TRBD1 might be the D (6 bases). Germline CDR1 reads MNHEY; CDR2 reads SMNVEV (reference sequence). This CDR3 comprises 12 residues. The V and J ends lost 6 bases and 6 bases respectively, with 11 bases between them.

The chain uses TRBV7-9 and TRBJ2-3, with 7 bases identical to TRBD1. This CDR3 has 21 amino acids. Germline lookup yields CDR1 SEHNR and CDR2 FQNEAQ (reference sequence). The J segment lost 0 bases and the V segment lost 4 bases, leaving 22 bases of the junction unmatched. Written as DNA, the CDR3 is TGTGCCAGCAGCTCGCTCGGAATTGTACCGGGACAGTCCTCTAGCACAGATACGCAGTATTTT. Its translation is CASSSLGIVPGQSSSTDTQYF.

This clonotype was seen only a few times. The chain couples TRBV12-3 or TRBV12-4 to TRBJ2-5, with D hard to call. Trimming removed 4 bases at V and 5 bases at J, with 8 bases between. This CDR3 has 12 amino acids. CDR3 DNA: TGTGCCAGCAGTTCCAAGAGGGAGACCCAGTACTTC. It translates to CASSSKRETQYF.

The chain uses TRBV20-1 and TRBJ2-7, with D uncertain. Trimming took off 1 base at V and 0 bases at J, with 10 bases between the two ends. Germline V lookup: CDR1 DFQATT, CDR2 SNEGSKA (reference sequence). The CDR3 is made up of 14 amino acids. The CDR3, as DNA: TGCAGTGCTAGAGGTACCTCTTACTCCTACGAGCAGTACTTC. Its protein is CSARGTSYSYEQYF.

The rearrangement uses TRBV7-9 and TRBJ1-5, with D unresolved. The CDR3 runs 12 residues. Per germline, CDR1 SEHNR and CDR2 FQNEAQ (reference sequence). Deletions cut 5 bases from V and 4 bases from J, with 6 bases between. The chain's CDR3 is CASSDPNQPQHF. CDR3 nucleotide sequence: TGTGCCAGCAGCGACCCTAATCAGCCCCAGCATTTT.

This chain uses TRBV6-5 with TRBJ2-3; D might be TRBD2 (6 bases). Germline CDR1 reads MNHEY; CDR2 reads SVGAGI. The CDR3 sequence is 14 residues long. V dropped 5 bases and J dropped 2 bases, with 11 bases sitting between them. CDR3 coding DNA: TGTGCCAGCAGTCCTCTAGCGCACACAGATACGCAGTATTTT. This gives the protein CASSPLAHTDTQYF.

The chain joins TRBV4-3 to TRBJ1-2, with D tentatively TRBD1 (5 bases). The V end lost 3 bases, the J end lost 8 bases, and 13 bases lay between the germline ends. Germline V CDR1 and CDR2: LGHNA, YSLEER. The CDR3 is 13 residues long. The CDR3, as DNA: TGCGCCAGCAGCCAGTTCGGGGGTTGGGGCTACACCTTC. This codes for CASSQFGGWGYTF.

The DNA of the CDR3 is TGTGCCAGCAGCAAATTTCCAGGGGGCCGCTTGGGCACAGATACGCAGTATTTT. It is translated as CASSKFPGGRLGTDTQYF. This chain links TRBV21-1 with TRBJ2-3; the D call of TRBD1 is as the table states it, not checked on the DNA. TRBV21-1 constitutes a pseudogene. There are 18 residues in the CDR3.

This clonotype was seen more than once but under ten times. The rearrangement uses TRBV7-2 and TRBJ2-6, with 8 bases aligning to TRBD1. There are 19 residues in the CDR3. Germline loops: CDR1 SGHTA, CDR2 FQGNSA. V lost 2 bases, J lost 0 bases, and 9 bases stayed unmatched. As DNA, the CDR3 is TGTGCCAGCAGCTTAACCCAGGGGGCTTCCTACTCTGGGGCCAACGTCCTGACTTTC. Translating it yields CASSLTQGASYSGANVLTF.

The chain carries TRBV9 and TRBJ2-1; 8 bases line up with TRBD2. The CDR3 is 17 amino acids. Germline CDR1 and CDR2: SGDLS and YYNGEE. With V trimmed by 4 bases and J by 5 bases, 14 bases remained unmatched. This CDR3 reads CASSSRGGGRLNNEQFF. The CDR3, as DNA: TGTGCCAGCAGCTCTCGAGGCGGGGGGCGTTTAAACAATGAGCAGTTCTTC.

The chain links TRBV3-1 to TRBJ2-5; TRBD1 might be the D (6 bases). Germline V gene lookup returns CDR1 LGHDT and CDR2 YNNKEL (reference sequence). The CDR3 is 15 amino acids. V gave up 0 bases and J gave up 7 bases, with 15 bases separating them. The CDR3 nucleotides are TGTGCCAGCAGCCAAGATAGTGGCAACAGGGTGACCCAGTACTTC. Protein sequence: CASSQDSGNRVTQYF.

This clonotype was picked up a small number of times. V gene TRBV5-1 combines with J gene TRBJ2-3; a weak D match, TRBD1 (6 bases). The CDR3 runs 15 residues. V dropped 4 bases and J dropped 1 base, with 13 bases sitting between them. In germline, CDR1 is SGHRS, CDR2 YFSETQ. For the CDR3, the DNA is TGCGCCAGCAGCCGCCAGGGGCTAGGCACAGATACGCAGTATTTT. It encodes CASSRQGLGTDTQYF.

The chain carries TRBV7-9 and TRBJ1-4; 9 bases fit TRBD1. Trimming cost V 5 bases and J 8 bases; bases outside gene matches: 12. Per the germline V gene, CDR1 is SEHNR and CDR2 is FQNEAQ (reference sequence). The CDR3 is 16 amino acids. CDR3 nucleotides: TGTGCCAGCAGCCCAAACCCGGGACAGGGTAGAGAAAAACTGTTTTTT. Its protein product is CASSPNPGQGREKLFF.

This clonotype has only a few counts. At one boundary the junction diverges from the germline segment, which might be a read error. The chain has TRBV7-7 and TRBJ2-1; 8 bases agree with TRBD2. This CDR3 region has 19 residues. CDR1 is SSHAT, CDR2 FNYEAQ, per germline (reference sequence). This CDR3 is CASSPNPGGLARGAGEQFF. The CDR3 bases are TGTGCTAGCAGCCCTAATCCCGGAGGGCTAGCGCGGGGGGCGGGTGAGCAGTTCTTC.

The chain carries TRBV18 and TRBJ2-3; 12 bases are shared with TRBD2. The CDR3 length is 18 residues. V shed 3 bases, J shed 8 bases, and the junction held 15 bases outside the gene matches. Germline V CDR1 and CDR2: KGHSH, LQKENI. CDR3 DNA sequence: TGTGCCAGCTCACCCGATGGCCCTAGCGGGGGGGCCTCAGTTACGCAGTATTTT. Protein product: CASSPDGPSGGASVTQYF.

V gene TRBV27 combines with J gene TRBJ2-4; D perhaps matches TRBD1 (5 bases). Matching the DNA end better, TRBJ2-7 makes the J call doubtful. Germline values: CDR1 MNHEY, CDR2 SMNVEV (reference sequence). The CDR3 is made up of 15 amino acids. The chain's CDR3 is CASSLTAGWAYEQYF. In nucleotides, the CDR3 is TGTGCCAGCAGTTTAACAGCAGGGTGGGCCTACGAGCAGTACTTC.

The chain joins TRBV12-3 or TRBV12-4 to TRBJ2-5, with D perhaps matching TRBD1 or TRBD2 (5 bases each). Trimming took 6 bases from V and 0 from J, leaving 14 bases between them. This CDR3 comprises 15 residues. The chain's CDR3 is CASRTGGLYQETQYF. CDR3 bases: TGTGCCAGCAGAACAGGCGGGCTTTACCAAGAGACCCAGTACTTC.

The rearrangement uses TRBV14 and TRBJ2-4; no firm D call. The V gene lost 0 bases and the J gene lost 0 bases, with 6 bases spanning the gap. The CDR3 has 15 amino acids. The germline V gene encodes CDR1 SGHDN and CDR2 FVKESK. This CDR3 is CASSQEPGAKNIQYF. The DNA of the CDR3 is TGTGCCAGCAGCCAAGAGCCGGGAGCCAAAAACATTCAGTACTTC.

This clonotype was detected only a few times. The rearrangement uses TRBV11-2 and TRBJ2-3; D ambiguous. The ends were cut back, 5 bases at V and 4 bases at J, with 10 bases in the middle. CDR3 length equals 13 residues. Germline CDR1 SGHAT, CDR2 FQNNGV. The CDR3 nucleotides read TGTGCCAGCAGCCAAATCCTGGCAGATACGCAGTATTTT. Residues: CASSQILADTQYF. The full variable domain, rest sourced from reference TRBV11-2 and TRBJ2-3, is EAGVAQSPRYKIIEKRQSVAFWCNPISGHATLYWYQQILGQGPKLLIQFQNNGVVDDSQLPKDRFSAERLKGVDSTLKIQPAKLEDSAVYLCASSQILADTQYFGPGTRLTVL.

The chain's CDR3 is CASSQDPLGDRGRNGYTF. CDR3 coding DNA: TGTGCCAGCAGCCAAGATCCTTTGGGGGACAGGGGGCGGAATGGCTACACCTTC. The chain has TRBV3-1 and TRBJ1-2; TRBD1 agrees at 12 bases. Germline CDR1 and CDR2: LGHDT and YNNKEL (reference sequence). V lost 0 bases and J lost 6; bases outside the gene matches: 11. The CDR3 loop spans 18 amino acids. The full variable domain, completed using reference TRBV3-1 and TRBJ1-2, is DTAVSQTPKYLVTQMGNDKSIKCEQNLGHDTMYWYKQDSKKFLKIMFSYNNKELIINETVPNRFSPKSPDKAHLNLHINSLELGDSAVYFCASSQDPLGDRGRNGYTFGSGTRLTVV.